This T cell receptor beta chain was captured in a study of OX40 agonist ivuxolimab in advanced cancers. Study as a whole: Allowance was made for prior anti-PD-1, anti-PD-L1 or anti-CTLA-4 therapy, and roughly 40% had some.

Produced via immunoSEQ multiplex PCR; TCRdb's table is partial and in-frame only. The table has 90,000 to 150,000 clones, over 75% seen once. The CDR3 sequence is 15 residues long. V dropped 4 bases and J dropped 4 bases, with 15 bases sitting between them. Germline V gene lookup returns CDR1 SGDLS and CDR2 YYNGEE. The V and J genes are TRBV9 and TRBJ1-3; tentative D call: TRBD1 (5 bases). The clonotype originates from an adult with an advanced solid tumor such as melanoma, head and neck, liver or kidney cancer. The source was CD4+ or CD8+ T cells sorted from blood, collected in a trial of the OX40 agonist ivuxolimab. This CDR3 reads CASSPRGDRGNTIYF. The CDR3 bases are TGTGCCAGCAGCCCCCGGGGAGACAGAGGAAACACCATATATTTT.